The 4 T cell receptor beta chains below were found in one sample sequenced in a study of blood T cell repertoires in COVID-19. The protocol was immunoSEQ multiplex PCR, while the TCRdb copy is restricted to in-frame clones and leaves out a portion. The repertoire holds around 99,000 clones, with roughly 85% as singletons. Sequencing was performed on peripheral blood. Receptors were obtained from an older woman with acute or convalescent COVID-19.

The rearrangement uses TRBV29-1 and TRBJ2-1; 11 positions agree with TRBD2. CDR1 and CDR2 from the germline V gene are SQVTM and ANQGSEA. CDR3 length: 16 residues. J was trimmed by 0 bases and V by 7 bases; bases with no gene match: 8. The DNA of the CDR3 is TGCAGCGCGGAAATGGGGACTAGCGGCTCCTACAATGAGCAGTTCTTC. Residues: CSAEMGTSGSYNEQFF.

The count of this clone is one. The chain recombines TRBV5-6 with TRBJ1-5; 7 nucleotides line up with TRBD1. CDR1 and CDR2 from the germline V gene are SGHDT and YYEEEE. J was trimmed by 4 bases and V by 4 bases; bases with no gene match: 8. This CDR3 comprises 15 residues. The CDR3 protein is CASSLGATGNQPQHF. As DNA, the CDR3 is TGTGCCAGCAGCCTCGGGGCGACAGGGAATCAGCCCCAGCATTTT.

The V call is TRBV29-1, the J call TRBJ2-7; 9 positions match TRBD2. V dropped 7 bases and J dropped 4; count of bases not matched to a gene: 14. CDR3 length equals 15 residues. CDR1 SQVTM and CDR2 ANQGSEA come from the germline V gene. The CDR3 sequence is CSALVGLAGPYEQYF. The CDR3 bases are TGCAGCGCCCTGGTGGGGCTAGCGGGACCTTACGAGCAGTACTTC.

A note on this clone: Additional DNA sequences in this sample encode the identical CDR3. This chain joins TRBV7-8 and TRBJ1-1, with D perhaps TRBD1 (5 bases). CDR3 length: 14 residues. V shed 3 bases and J shed 1 base, with 9 bases lying between them. Germline V gene lookup returns CDR1 SGHVS and CDR2 FQNEAQ. CDR3 sequence: CASSLGTANTEAFF. CDR3 sequence (DNA): TGTGCCAGCAGCTTGGGGACTGCGAACACTGAAGCTTTCTTT.